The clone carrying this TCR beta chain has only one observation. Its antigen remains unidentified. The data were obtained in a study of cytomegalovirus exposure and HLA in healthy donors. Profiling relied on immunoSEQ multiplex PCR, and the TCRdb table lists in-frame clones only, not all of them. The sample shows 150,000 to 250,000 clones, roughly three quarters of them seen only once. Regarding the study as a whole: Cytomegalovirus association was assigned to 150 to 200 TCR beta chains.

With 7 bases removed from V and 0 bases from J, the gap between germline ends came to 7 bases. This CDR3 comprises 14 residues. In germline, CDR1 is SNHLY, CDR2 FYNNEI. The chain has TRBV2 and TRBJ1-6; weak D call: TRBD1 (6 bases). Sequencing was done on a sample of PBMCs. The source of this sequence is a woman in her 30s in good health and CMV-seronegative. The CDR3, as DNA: TGTGCCAGCATGGACAGCTCCTATAATTCACCCCTCCACTTT. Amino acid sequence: CASMDSSYNSPLHF.